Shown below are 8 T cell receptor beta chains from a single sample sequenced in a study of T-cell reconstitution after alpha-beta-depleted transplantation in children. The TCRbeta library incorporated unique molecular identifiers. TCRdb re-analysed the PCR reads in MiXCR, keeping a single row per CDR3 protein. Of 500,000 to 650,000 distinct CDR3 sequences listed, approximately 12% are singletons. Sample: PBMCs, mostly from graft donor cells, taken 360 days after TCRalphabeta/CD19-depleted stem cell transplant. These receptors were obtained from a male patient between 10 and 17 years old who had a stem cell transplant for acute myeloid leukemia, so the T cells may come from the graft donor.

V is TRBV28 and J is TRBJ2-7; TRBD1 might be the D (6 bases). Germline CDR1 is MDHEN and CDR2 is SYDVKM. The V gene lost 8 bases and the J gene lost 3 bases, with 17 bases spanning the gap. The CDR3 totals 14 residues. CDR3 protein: CASLGAAQSYEQYF. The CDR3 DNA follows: TGTGCCAGCCTGGGGGCCGCCCAAAGCTACGAGCAGTACTTC. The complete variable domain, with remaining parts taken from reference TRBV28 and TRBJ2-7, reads DVKVTQSSRYLVKRTGEKVFLECVQDMDHENMFWYRQDPGLGLRLIYFSYDVKMKEKGDIPEGYSVSREKKERFSLILESASTNQTSMYLCASLGAAQSYEQYFGPGTRLTVT.

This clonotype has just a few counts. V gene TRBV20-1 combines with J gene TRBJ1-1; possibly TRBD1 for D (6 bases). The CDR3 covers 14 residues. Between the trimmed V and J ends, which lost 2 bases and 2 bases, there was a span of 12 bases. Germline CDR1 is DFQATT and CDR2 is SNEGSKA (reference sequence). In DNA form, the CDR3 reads TGCAGTGCTAGATTGGGGGCCGATAACACTGAAGCTTTCTTT. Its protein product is CSARLGADNTEAFF.

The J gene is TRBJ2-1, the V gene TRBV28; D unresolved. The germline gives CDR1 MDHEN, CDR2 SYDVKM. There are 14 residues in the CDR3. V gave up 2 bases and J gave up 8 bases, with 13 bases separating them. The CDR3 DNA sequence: TGTGCCAGCAGTTTAGAACAGTCAGTCGATGAGCAGTTCTTC. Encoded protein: CASSLEQSVDEQFF.

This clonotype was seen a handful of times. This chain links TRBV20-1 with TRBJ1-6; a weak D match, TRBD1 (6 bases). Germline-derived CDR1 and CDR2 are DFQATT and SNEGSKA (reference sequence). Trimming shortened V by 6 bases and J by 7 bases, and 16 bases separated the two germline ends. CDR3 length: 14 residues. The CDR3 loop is CSAPPRTENSPLHF. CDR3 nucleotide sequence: TGCAGTGCCCCGCCCAGGACAGAAAATTCACCCCTCCACTTT.

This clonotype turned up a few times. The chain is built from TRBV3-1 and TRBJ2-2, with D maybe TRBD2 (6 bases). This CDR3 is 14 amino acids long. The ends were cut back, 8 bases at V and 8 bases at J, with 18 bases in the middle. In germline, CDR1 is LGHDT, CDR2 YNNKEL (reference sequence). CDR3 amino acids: CASGPGTGEGELFF. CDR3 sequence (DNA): TGTGCCAGCGGACCGGGGACGGGAGAGGGGGAGCTGTTTTTT.

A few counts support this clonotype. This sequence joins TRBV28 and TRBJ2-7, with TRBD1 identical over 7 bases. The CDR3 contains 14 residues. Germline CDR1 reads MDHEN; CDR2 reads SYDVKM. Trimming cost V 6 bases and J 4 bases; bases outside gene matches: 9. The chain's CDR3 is CASRTGTALYEQYF. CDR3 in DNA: TGTGCCAGCAGGACCGGGACAGCCTTATACGAGCAGTACTTC.

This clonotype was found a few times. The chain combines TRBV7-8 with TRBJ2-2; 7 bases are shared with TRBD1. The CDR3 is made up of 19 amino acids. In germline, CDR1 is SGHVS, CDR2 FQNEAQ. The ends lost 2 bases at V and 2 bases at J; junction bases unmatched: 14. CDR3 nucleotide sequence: TGTGCCAGCAGCTTACGGGGATTAACAGGGGTATTAAACACCGGGGAGCTGTTTTTT. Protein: CASSLRGLTGVLNTGELFF.

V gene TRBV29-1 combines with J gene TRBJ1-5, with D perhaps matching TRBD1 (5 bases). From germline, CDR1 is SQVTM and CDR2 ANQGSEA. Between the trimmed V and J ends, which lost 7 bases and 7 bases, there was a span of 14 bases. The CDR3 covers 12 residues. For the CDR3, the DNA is TGCAGCGCCCAGTGGGGGAGCCAGCCCCAGCATTTT. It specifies CSAQWGSQPQHF.